Sequencing of this T cell receptor beta chain was carried out in a study of OX40 agonist ivuxolimab in advanced cancers. The germline CDR1 and CDR2 sequences are SGHVS and FQNEAQ. Trimming took off 6 bases at V and 8 bases at J, with 17 bases between the two ends. The CDR3 covers 15 residues. Data came from immunoSEQ multiplex PCR; TCRdb stores just in-frame clones and leaves some out. This repertoire shows some 97,000 clones, 90% found once; its top ten account for roughly 0.3%. The sequenced sample was CD4+ or CD8+ T cells sorted from blood, obtained in a trial of the OX40 agonist ivuxolimab. The source of this sequence is an adult with an advanced solid tumor such as melanoma, head and neck, liver or kidney cancer. The V and J genes are TRBV7-8 and TRBJ1-6; the D gene is possibly TRBD1 (5 bases). CDR3 nucleotide sequence: TGTGCCAGCAGTATAGAGGGACTGAAGGATTCACCCCTCCACTTT. The encoded protein is CASSIEGLKDSPLHF.